One sample yielded the 28 T cell receptor beta chains listed below, sequenced in a study of T cells after yellow fever vaccination. TCRdb ran MiXCR on the 5' RACE reads and lists one entry per CDR3 protein. The sample gives approximately 300,000 distinct CDR3 sequences, about 6.9% of which show up once; over 15% is in the top ten. The sample consisted of PBMCs, taken around 45 days after the first yellow fever vaccination. The receptors shown here come from a man aged 18 to 29 who received the YFV17D yellow fever vaccine.

This clonotype occurred many times. The chain couples TRBV12-3 or TRBV12-4 to TRBJ2-1; 12 bases match TRBD2. The CDR3 totals 15 residues. Unmatched junction bases numbered 10, after V lost 4 bases and J lost 12 bases. The CDR3 DNA reads as TGTGCCAGCAGTTGGCGACTAGCGGGGGACGCTATGCAGTTCTTC. It translates to CASSWRLAGDAMQFF.

At least ten counts were recorded for this clonotype. The gene calls are TRBV7-9 and TRBJ2-1, with 9 bases identical to TRBD2. This CDR3 is 17 amino acids long. J gave up 2 bases and V 2 bases, and 7 bases lay outside the gene matches. Looked up from germline, CDR1 is SEHNR and CDR2 is FQNEAQ (reference sequence). DNA of the CDR3: TGTGCCAGCAGCTTACTGAGGCGGGGGGGTACCTACAATGAGCAGTTCTTC. Its protein product is CASSLLRRGGTYNEQFF.

This clonotype has just a few counts. The chain has TRBV6-6 and TRBJ2-7, with D maybe TRBD2 (5 bases). CDR3 length: 13 residues. The V end lost 9 bases, the J end lost 5 bases, and 17 bases lay between the germline ends. The germline CDR1 and CDR2 sequences are MNHNY and SVGAGI (reference sequence). In DNA form, the CDR3 reads TGTGCCAGTTCTCCGGCGGGCGGCCACGAGCAGTACGTC. This gives the protein CASSPAGGHEQYV.

The J gene is TRBJ2-3, the V gene TRBV7-2; 8 bases fit TRBD1. Unmatched junction bases numbered 5, after V lost 2 bases and J lost 1 base. Germline V gene lookup returns CDR1 SGHTA and CDR2 FQGNSA. The length of the CDR3 is 16 residues. CDR3 region: CASSLQPGGGTDTQYF. CDR3 bases: TGTGCCAGCAGCTTACAGCCAGGGGGCGGCACAGATACGCAGTATTTT.

There are a few counts of this clonotype. This chain uses TRBV27 with TRBJ1-1; 9 positions match TRBD1. Germline lookup yields CDR1 MNHEY and CDR2 SMNVEV (reference sequence). The CDR3 runs 17 residues. V lost 6 bases and J lost 0; bases outside the gene matches: 11. CDR3 nucleotide sequence: TGTGCCAGCAGCTACAAGACAGGGGGAGACATGAACACTGAAGCTTTCTTT. Translated, it gives CASSYKTGGDMNTEAFF.

The rearrangement uses TRBV7-2 and TRBJ1-5; a weak D match, TRBD1 (5 bases). The CDR3 is 12 amino acids. From germline, CDR1 is SGHTA and CDR2 FQGNSA. Trimming shortened V by 5 bases and J by 8 bases, and 10 bases separated the two germline ends. This CDR3 reads CASSPTGEPQHF. The CDR3, as DNA: TGTGCCAGCAGCCCGACGGGGGAGCCCCAGCATTTT.

This clonotype was seen only a few times. The V call is TRBV28, the J call TRBJ2-3; D could derive from TRBD1 or TRBD2 (5 bases each). Germline-derived CDR1 and CDR2 are MDHEN and SYDVKM. The CDR3 has 19 amino acids. Trimming removed 6 bases from V and 2 bases from J, with 27 bases in between. The CDR3 loop is CASSLLGTSWALTTDTQYF. CDR3 in DNA: TGTGCCAGCAGCCTACTCGGGACCTCTTGGGCCTTAACCACAGATACGCAGTATTTT.

The sample holds a few counts of this clonotype. The chain recombines TRBV19 with TRBJ2-7; D possibly corresponds to TRBD1 (6 bases). The CDR3 length is 10 residues. V lost 6 bases to trimming and J lost 8 bases, with 8 bases between them. Germline assignment: CDR1 LNHDA and CDR2 SQIVND (reference sequence). For the CDR3, the DNA is TGTGCCAGTAGCGACAGGAAGCAGTACGTC. Protein sequence: CASSDRKQYV.

The CDR3 reads CASSTLAGGPLGETQYF. CDR3 DNA: TGTGCCAGCAGTACGCTAGCGGGGGGCCCCCTGGGAGAGACCCAGTACTTC. The chain is built from TRBV12-3 or TRBV12-4 and TRBJ2-5; 11 positions agree with TRBD2. With V trimmed by 5 bases and J by 4 bases, 12 bases remained unmatched. The CDR3 totals 17 residues.

In its sample, this clonotype was seen a few times. The CDR3 loop is CASADRGMNTEAFF. The CDR3 region has the DNA TGCGCCAGCGCCGACAGGGGAATGAACACTGAAGCTTTCTTT. V and J are TRBV5-1 and TRBJ1-1, with TRBD1 matching over 8 bases. Germline CDR1 SGHRS, CDR2 YFSETQ. V shed 7 bases and J 0 bases; nucleotides not matched to a gene: 5. The CDR3 consists of 14 residues. Full variable domain (remainder filled in from reference TRBV5-1 and TRBJ1-1): KAGVTQTPRYLIKTRGQQVTLSCSPISGHRSVSWYQQTPGQGLQFLFEYFSETQRNKGNFPGRFSGRQFSNSRSEMNVSTLELGDSALYLCASADRGMNTEAFFGQGTRLTVV.

This clonotype appeared a few times. The chain is built from TRBV7-2 and TRBJ1-6; 9 nucleotides match TRBD1. This CDR3 is 17 amino acids long. CDR1 is SGHTA and CDR2 is FQGNSA in the germline V gene. The ends lost 1 base at V and 4 bases at J; junction bases unmatched: 5. CDR3 DNA sequence: TGTGCCAGCAGCTTAGGACCAGGGACAGGGTATAATTCACCCCTCCACTTT. Protein sequence: CASSLGPGTGYNSPLHF. Full variable domain (remainder filled in from reference TRBV7-2 and TRBJ1-6): GAGVSQSPSNKVTEKGKDVELRCDPISGHTALYWYRQSLGQGLEFLIYFQGNSAPDKSGLPSDRFSAERTGGSVSTLTIQRTQQEDSAVYLCASSLGPGTGYNSPLHFGNGTRLTVT.

This clonotype was observed a few times. V usage is TRBV10-3 and J usage is TRBJ2-5; unclear D gene. Between the trimmed V and J ends, which lost 6 bases and 5 bases, there was a span of 1 base. Per germline, CDR1 ENHRY and CDR2 SYGVKD. The CDR3 is 9 residues long. The CDR3 sequence is CAISETQYF. DNA for the CDR3: TGTGCCATCAGCGAGACCCAGTACTTC.

As regards this clonotype: A much larger clone is a single base away; this may be a read error. This rearrangement joins TRBV5-1 to TRBJ2-2; TRBD1 or TRBD2 may be the D gene (5 bases each). Germline V lookup: CDR1 SGHRS, CDR2 YFSETQ. CDR3 size: 17 residues. The CDR3 DNA sequence: TGCTCCAGCAGCTTAAGCCGGGACCTTCTAATCACCGGGGAGCTGTTTTTT. It yields the protein CSSSLSRDLLITGELFF.

This clonotype came up many times. The chain employs TRBV5-1 and TRBJ2-3; D remains unclear. This CDR3 is 14 amino acids long. The germline gives CDR1 SGHRS, CDR2 YFSETQ. The V end was cut by 0 bases, the J end by 6 bases, with 11 bases between. The CDR3 coding sequence is TGCGCCAGCAGCTTGGAAGGGTTGGGCGATACGCAGTATTTT. It specifies CASSLEGLGDTQYF.

This clonotype appeared a few times. The chain is built from TRBV5-1 and TRBJ1-6, with D possibly TRBD1 on 5 matching bases. CDR1 and CDR2 from the germline V gene are SGHRS and YFSETQ. Trimming cost V 0 bases and J 7 bases, with 14 bases left between them. This CDR3 contains 16 residues. The CDR3, as DNA: TGCGCCAGCAGCTTGGCCGGAGGGGTGGGGAATTCACCCCTCCACTTT. Encoded protein: CASSLAGGVGNSPLHF.

This clonotype was counted only a few times. V gene TRBV20-1 combines with J gene TRBJ2-7, with a possible D match to TRBD2 (6 bases). The CDR3 runs 13 residues. V was pared by 5 bases and J by 0 bases, with 11 bases between. In germline, CDR1 is DFQATT, CDR2 SNEGSKA (reference sequence). Here the CDR3 DNA reads TGCAGTGCTTCTCCGGGACTCTCCTACGAGCAGTACTTC. Amino acids: CSASPGLSYEQYF.

This clonotype was seen many times. The rearrangement links TRBV4-1 to TRBJ1-6, with a weak D call TRBD1 (5 bases). V was pared by 3 bases and J by 6 bases, with 24 bases between. CDR1 is MGHRA and CDR2 is YSYEKL in the germline V gene. CDR3 length: 19 amino acids. The CDR3 loop reads CASSHQTRGPRFRNSPLHF. As DNA, the CDR3 is TGCGCCAGCAGCCACCAAACGCGGGGACCAAGGTTTCGTAATTCACCCCTCCACTTT.

This clonotype was counted many times. The chain carries TRBV7-2 and TRBJ2-5; 13 nucleotides line up with TRBD2. Germline V CDR1 and CDR2: SGHTA, FQGNSA. Trimming removed 2 bases from V and 9 bases from J; junction bases left unmatched: 6. The CDR3 runs to 15 residues. The CDR3 bases are TGTGCCAGCAGCTTAACTAGCGGGGGGGCCGGCCCCCAGTACTTC. Translated, it gives CASSLTSGGAGPQYF.

This chain connects TRBV5-1 to TRBJ2-7; D is unresolved. Deletions cut 4 bases from V and 2 bases from J, with 10 bases between. This CDR3 spans 13 amino acids. Germline lookup yields CDR1 SGHRS and CDR2 YFSETQ. CDR3 in amino acids: CASSITDTYEQYF. The CDR3 nucleotides are TGCGCCAGCAGCATCACAGATACCTACGAGCAGTACTTC.

Remarks on this clonotype: A junction boundary mismatches the germline segment, possibly from a read error. The CDR3 nucleotides are TGTGCCAGCAGTTTTGGGTACAGCACAGATACGCGGTATTTT. Translation: CASSFGYSTDTRYF. The chain has TRBV27 and TRBJ2-3; unclear D gene. The CDR3 is 14 amino acids. The germline CDR1 and CDR2 sequences are MNHEY and SMNVEV (reference sequence).

V gene TRBV19 combines with J gene TRBJ2-7, with D tentatively TRBD1 (6 bases). Per germline, CDR1 LNHDA and CDR2 SQIVND (reference sequence). The CDR3 extends over 14 amino acids. Between the trimmed V and J ends, which lost 7 bases and 4 bases, there was a span of 17 bases. CDR3 amino acids: CASTQGTAGYEQYF. The CDR3 DNA reads as TGTGCCAGTACCCAGGGGACGGCCGGGTACGAGCAGTACTTC.

As to this clonotype: The limits of the CDR3 on the DNA are not certain, so only TCRdb's listed CDR3 is given. This CDR3 reads CASSFWFGAGELFF. The chain combines TRBV28 with TRBJ2-2. The CDR3 spans 14 amino acids, including both terminal residues. CDR1 is MDHEN and CDR2 is SYDVKM in the germline V gene.

V is TRBV6-2 or TRBV6-3 and J is TRBJ2-5; 11 positions agree with TRBD2. Germline V gives CDR1 MNHEY, CDR2 SVGEGT. This CDR3 contains 21 residues. J lost 1 base, V lost 6 bases, and 22 bases had no gene match. CDR3 in amino acids: CASRLIKGTSGPLYRQETQYF. CDR3 bases: TGTGCCAGCAGACTCATTAAAGGGACTAGCGGCCCTCTTTACCGCCAAGAGACCCAGTACTTC.

This clonotype was found a few times. The J gene is TRBJ2-1, the V gene TRBV20-1; D perhaps matches TRBD1 (6 bases). This CDR3 is 14 amino acids long. The V gene's germline CDR1 is DFQATT and CDR2 SNEGSKA (reference sequence). V lost 5 bases to trimming and J lost 0 bases, with 11 bases between them. The CDR3 DNA reads as TGCAGTGCTGGTTACAGGGACTCCTACAATGAGCAGTTCTTC. The encoded protein is CSAGYRDSYNEQFF.

The chain has TRBV4-2 and TRBJ2-7; D unclear. This CDR3 has 13 amino acids. Germline CDR1 and CDR2: LGHNA and YNFKEQ. Deletions cut 0 bases from V and 5 bases from J, with 8 bases between. Written as DNA, the CDR3 is TGTGCCAGCAGCCAAGATGTCCCTAACGAGCAGTACTTC. Translating gives CASSQDVPNEQYF.

This clonotype came up many times. J is TRBJ2-1 and V is TRBV9; D remains unclear. The CDR3 totals 14 residues. Looked up from germline, CDR1 is SGDLS and CDR2 is YYNGEE. Trimming cost V 2 bases and J 3 bases, with 9 bases left between them. Here the CDR3 DNA reads TGTGCCAGCAGCGTCCCATCGATCTACAATGAGCAGTTCTTC. Translation: CASSVPSIYNEQFF. Full variable domain (missing parts from reference TRBV9 and TRBJ2-1): DSGVTQTPKHLITATGQRVTLRCSPRSGDLSVYWYQQSLDQGLQFLIQYYNGEERAKGNILERFSAQQFPDLHSELNLSSLELGDSALYFCASSVPSIYNEQFFGPGTRLTVL.

This clonotype was detected many times. CDR3 coding DNA: TGCGCCAGCAGCCCGACAGGGCAAAACGCTGAAGCTTTCTTT. Protein: CASSPTGQNAEAFF. The gene calls are TRBV5-1 and TRBJ1-1, with TRBD1 identical over 7 bases. Unmatched junction bases numbered 9, after V lost 4 bases and J lost 6 bases. The CDR3 contains 14 residues. CDR1 and CDR2 (germline): SGHRS, YFSETQ.

This clonotype was counted between two and nine times. The chain combines TRBV7-9 with TRBJ1-3; a weak D match, TRBD1 (6 bases). V was shortened by 5 bases and J by 0 bases, with 17 bases between the two germline ends. The CDR3 totals 17 residues. Germline CDR1 SEHNR, CDR2 FQNEAQ (reference sequence). For the CDR3, the DNA is TGTGCCAGCAGCCTCCGAGGGGGGCATAACTCTGGAAACACCATATATTTT. Amino acid sequence: CASSLRGGHNSGNTIYF.